These 8 T cell receptor beta chains originate from one sample sequenced in a study of monozygotic twins with inflammatory bowel disease. TCRdb reprocessed the 5' RACE reads; each CDR3 protein has one entry and no DNA is given. This sample's table has 140,000 to 150,000 distinct CDR3 sequences. The sequencing input was blood. These receptors originate from a human donor with ulcerative colitis or Crohn's disease, or a healthy co-twin of an affected twin (not recorded which).

This chain connects TRBV18 to TRBJ2-5. CDR3 size: 13 residues. The V gene's germline CDR1 is KGHSH and CDR2 LQKENI. Here the CDR3 reads CASSPTVQETQYF.

The V call is TRBV6-5, the J call TRBJ1-1. CDR1 and CDR2 (germline): MNHEY, SVGAGI. This CDR3 region has 15 residues. This CDR3 is CASSYGLGFHTEAFF.

The rearrangement links TRBV12-3 or TRBV12-4 to TRBJ2-7; TCRdb proposes TRBD1, but this gene call is untestable without DNA. The CDR3 totals 14 residues. CDR3 protein: CASSFRDRSYEQYF.

The gene calls are TRBV11-2 and TRBJ2-7; TCRdb picks TRBD2, but there is no DNA to check that call. Per the germline V gene, CDR1 is SGHAT and CDR2 is FQNNGV. This CDR3 region has 16 residues. The CDR3 sequence is CASSLTRLAGSYEQYF.

The chain links TRBV5-1 to TRBJ2-1; TCRdb's D call of TRBD2 is untestable without DNA. The germline gives CDR1 SGHRS, CDR2 YFSETQ. The CDR3 covers 15 residues. CDR3 amino acids: CASSLILAGDNEQFF. The full variable domain, in which reference TRBV5-1 and TRBJ2-1 provide the parts outside the CDR3, is KAGVTQTPRYLIKTRGQQVTLSCSPISGHRSVSWYQQTPGQGLQFLFEYFSETQRNKGNFPGRFSGRQFSNSRSEMNVSTLELGDSALYLCASSLILAGDNEQFFGPGTRLTVL.

This chain uses TRBV20-1 with TRBJ2-5; TCRdb calls TRBD1, which cannot be checked without DNA. CDR3 length: 17 residues. CDR1 is DFQATT, CDR2 SNEGSKA, per germline (reference sequence). This CDR3 reads CSAVPGARGYTTETQYF.

The genes are TRBV12-3 or TRBV12-4 and TRBJ1-6; TCRdb lists TRBD1, though no DNA is available to test this call. The CDR3 has 16 residues. The CDR3 reads CASSLEGQGYNSPLHF.

The chain couples TRBV3-1 to TRBJ1-1; TCRdb calls TRBD1, which cannot be checked without DNA. The germline V gene encodes CDR1 LGHDT and CDR2 YNNKEL (reference sequence). CDR3 length: 14 amino acids. The CDR3 is CASSQRQGSTEAFF.